One TCR beta chain is described in this entry. These data belong to a study of blood T cell repertoires in COVID-19. The assay was immunoSEQ multiplex PCR, and TCRdb's table has in-frame clones only and misses some. Of some 69,000 clones listed, nearly 85% are singletons. Deletions cut 3 bases from V and 2 bases from J, with 7 bases between. Germline CDR1 MNHEY, CDR2 SMNVEV (reference sequence). CDR3 size: 13 residues. Sequenced input: peripheral blood. This TCR was sampled from a woman aged 55-70 years with acute or convalescent COVID-19. The V gene is TRBV27, the J gene TRBJ1-1; D remains unclear. The CDR3 region is CASSLSRNTEAFF. Written as DNA, the CDR3 is TGTGCCAGCAGTTTGTCCAGAAACACTGAAGCTTTCTTT.